These T cell receptor beta chains were read from a single sample in a study of T cell responses to AZD1222 COVID-19 vaccine. Data came from immunoSEQ multiplex PCR; TCRdb stores just in-frame clones and leaves some out. There are around 140,000 clones in the sample; around 93% occur only once, and roughly 9.1% lies in the top ten. Here the sequenced sample was peripheral blood, taken on day 0 of AZD1222 vaccination. The receptor source for this set is an adult in good health. The CDR3 runs from the conserved cysteine through the conserved F or W. The D gene is left open where the match is weak. Only part of the rows carry a size: once, few, many, or a class if the clone is expanded.

clone size	J gene	V gene	D gene	CDR3 DNA	CDR3 protein
.	TRBJ2-2	TRBV4-2	.	TGTGCCAGCAGCCAAGATTCAAGGGCTAGTGGGACCGGGGAGCTGTTTTTT	CASSQDSRASGTGELFF
.	TRBJ1-5	TRBV4-3	.	TGCGCCAGCAGCCAAGATGTCACGCATCAGCCCCAGCATTTT	CASSQDVTHQPQHF
.	TRBJ1-5	TRBV6-5	.	TGTGCCAGCAGTATATCAGGGCAGCCCCAGCATTTT	CASSISGQPQHF
.	TRBJ2-2	TRBV19	.	TGTGCCAGTAGTTGGGGCAGGGTCACCGGGGAGCTGTTTTTT	CASSWGRVTGELFF
.	TRBJ2-1	TRBV19	TRBD1	TGTGCCAGTGAACTAGACAGGGCCGGTGTTGGGGAGCAGTTCTTC	CASELDRAGVGEQFF
.	TRBJ1-5	TRBV19	.	TGTGCCAGTAGTATCGGTTGGGCAAATAGCAATCAGCCCCAGCATTTT	CASSIGWANSNQPQHF
.	TRBJ2-7	TRBV6-5	.	TGTGCCAGCAGTTACTCGTTCGGGTCGACCTACGAGCAGTACTTC	CASSYSFGSTYEQYF
.	TRBJ1-5	TRBV7-2	.	TGTGCCAGCAGCTTACGGCGGGATCAGCCCCAGCATTTT	CASSLRRDQPQHF
once	TRBJ1-2	TRBV30	.	TGTGCCTGGAGTGACGGACGGTATGGCTACACCTTC	CAWSDGRYGYTF
.	TRBJ2-6	TRBV5-6	.	TGTGCCAGCAGCCTGCGCTGGAATTCTGGGGCCAACGTCCTGACTTTC	CASSLRWNSGANVLTF
.	TRBJ1-2	TRBV19	.	TGTGCCAGTAAGGACCAACAGGTTCCTAGATATGGCTACACCTTC	CASKDQQVPRYGYTF
.	TRBJ1-2	TRBV19	.	TGTGCCAGTAGTATAGAGGCGGGGTTCCGGTATGGCTACACCTTC	CASSIEAGFRYGYTF
.	TRBJ1-1	TRBV29-1	.	TGCAGCGTTGAGCCGAAAATGAGGGACACTGAAGCTTTCTTT	CSVEPKMRDTEAFF
.	TRBJ2-7	TRBV5-4	.	TGTGCCAGCAGCTGGGCCGGATCCTACGAGCAGTACTTC	CASSWAGSYEQYF
once	TRBJ2-2	TRBV4-1	.	TGCGCCAGCAGCCGATCCTTTGCCGGGGAGCTGTTTTTT	CASSRSFAGELFF
.	TRBJ1-5	TRBV9	.	TGTGCCAGCAGCGTAGGCAGCGTCAATCAGCCCCAGCATTTT	CASSVGSVNQPQHF
.	TRBJ2-5	TRBV12-3/TRBV12-4	.	TGTGCCAGCAAAGGGATGAAAGAGACCCAGTACTTC	CASKGMKETQYF
once	TRBJ1-4	TRBV28	TRBD1	TGTGCCAGCACCGGGAACAGGGGACGGGAAAAACTGTTTTTT	CASTGNRGREKLFF
.	TRBJ2-1	TRBV4-1	TRBD2	TGCGCCAGCAGCCGAGAAGAGGCGGCGGCGGGGGGGTTTCTGTTCTTC	CASSREEAAAGGFLFF
.	TRBJ2-1	TRBV5-1	.	TGCGCCAGCAGCTCGCTTTACAATGAGCAGTTCTTC	CASSSLYNEQFF
.	TRBJ2-1	TRBV19	.	TGTGCCACGGACCAGGGGGGCTTAACCTACAATGAGCAGTTCTTC	CATDQGGLTYNEQFF
once	TRBJ1-2	TRBV7-9	.	TGTGCCAGCAGCTTAGAATTGGGATACTATGGCTACACCTTC	CASSLELGYYGYTF
once	TRBJ2-5	TRBV7-9	.	TGTGCCAGCAGCCCAGACAGTATATGGGGGACCCAGTACTTC	CASSPDSIWGTQYF
.	TRBJ1-2	TRBV28	.	TGTGCCAGCAGTTTGTCGGCCGAGGGCCACTATGGCTACACCTTC	CASSLSAEGHYGYTF
.	TRBJ2-1	TRBV30	.	TGTGCCTGGAGTGTGAGGGGGTTTATCAACAATGAGCAGTTCTTC	CAWSVRGFINNEQFF
.	TRBJ2-3	TRBV24-1	TRBD2	TGTGCCACCAGTGACCGGGCAAGCGGGGCGCAGTATTTT	CATSDRASGAQYF
.	TRBJ1-3	TRBV18	.	TGTGCCAGCCGAGCCGGGACATCCTCTGGAAACACCATATATTTT	CASRAGTSSGNTIYF
.	TRBJ1-5	TRBV19	TRBD1	TGTGCCAGTAGTGGACAGGTAACCGGCGGGCAGCCCCAGCATTTT	CASSGQVTGGQPQHF
.	TRBJ2-1	TRBV6-1	TRBD2	TGTGCCAGCAGTGGCCGGACTAGCCCGACAAGGGGGGATGAGCAGTTCTTC	CASSGRTSPTRGDEQFF
.	TRBJ2-2	TRBV5-1	TRBD2	TGCGCCAGCAGCTTGTTCGGACTAGCGCCCACCGGGGAGCTGTTTTTT	CASSLFGLAPTGELFF
.	TRBJ2-7	TRBV6-6	.	TGTGCCAGCAGTTACTCGGACACCTACGAGCAGTACTTC	CASSYSDTYEQYF
once	TRBJ2-2	TRBV18	.	TGTGCCAGCTCATTCACGGGGGATTCGAACACCGGGGAGCTGTTTTTT	CASSFTGDSNTGELFF
few	TRBJ1-2	TRBV9	.	TGTGCCAGCAGCTTGGTCGGGGGGCAGGAGTACTATGGCTACACCTTC	CASSLVGGQEYYGYTF
.	TRBJ1-4	TRBV18	TRBD1	TGTGCCAGCTCACTAGACAGGGCGGAAAAACTGTTTTTT	CASSLDRAEKLFF
.	TRBJ2-7	TRBV6-1	.	TGTGCCAGCAGTGAAGCCCAGATCTACGAGCAGTACTTC	CASSEAQIYEQYF
.	TRBJ1-5	TRBV6-5	TRBD1	TGTGCCAGCAGTTCAGGGGGGCATCAGCCCCAGCATTTT	CASSSGGHQPQHF
few	TRBJ2-7	TRBV12-5	.	TGTGCTAGTGGTTTGGAATCCCTTAGCTACGAGCAGTACTTC	CASGLESLSYEQYF
few	TRBJ2-5	TRBV7-2	.	TGTGCCAGCAGCCGTACGGGGGTCCCGAAAGAGACCCAGTACTTC	CASSRTGVPKETQYF
once	TRBJ1-2	TRBV4-3	.	TGCGCCAGCAGCCAAGATACATCCCCCGGGGAAAATGGCTACACCTTC	CASSQDTSPGENGYTF
.	TRBJ1-1	TRBV11-2	.	TGTGCCAGCAGCAATCCCCTTGAAGCTTTCTTT	CASSNPLEAFF
.	TRBJ1-1	TRBV6-2/TRBV6-3	TRBD1	TGTGCCAGCAGTCGGTTTTCGGACAGGGCCACTGAAGCTTTCTTT	CASSRFSDRATEAFF